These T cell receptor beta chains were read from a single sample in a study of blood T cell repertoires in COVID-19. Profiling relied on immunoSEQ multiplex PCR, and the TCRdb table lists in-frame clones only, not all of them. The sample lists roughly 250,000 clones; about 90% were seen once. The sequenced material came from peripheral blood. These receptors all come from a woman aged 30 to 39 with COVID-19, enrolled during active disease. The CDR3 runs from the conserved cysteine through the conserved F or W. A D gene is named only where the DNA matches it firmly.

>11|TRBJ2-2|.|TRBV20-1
TGCAGTCTAGCTAACACCGGGGAGCTGTTTTTT
CSLANTGELFF
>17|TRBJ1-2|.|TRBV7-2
TGTGCCAGCAGCTTAGAAGGGAGGGTAAGGAGTTACTATGGCTACACCTTC
CASSLEGRVRSYYGYTF
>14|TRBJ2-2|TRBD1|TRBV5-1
TGCGCCAGCAGCTTCCAGGGGGACACCGGGGAGCTGTTTTTT
CASSFQGDTGELFF
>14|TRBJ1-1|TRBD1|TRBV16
TGTGCCAGCAGCCAAAACAGGGGGAACACTGAAGCTTTCTTT
CASSQNRGNTEAFF
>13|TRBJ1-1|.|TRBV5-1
TGCGCCAGCAGCTTGGATGTAAACACTGAAGCTTTCTTT
CASSLDVNTEAFF
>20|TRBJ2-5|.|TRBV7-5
TGTGTCAGAAGCTTGGGGCCGACTGGACTAGCGGGGGGGGAACAAGAGACCCAGTACTTC
CVRSLGPTGLAGGEQETQYF
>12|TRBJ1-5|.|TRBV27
TGTGCCAGCAGTTCGGGGGGGCAGCCCCAGCATTTT
CASSSGGQPQHF
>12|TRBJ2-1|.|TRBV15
TGTGCCACCAGCAGAGAGTACCGGGGACAGTTCTTC
CATSREYRGQFF
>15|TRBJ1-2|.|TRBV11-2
TGTGCCAGCAGCTTACAACAGGCAGTCACTGGTGGCTACACCTTC
CASSLQQAVTGGYTF
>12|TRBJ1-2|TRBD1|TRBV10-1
TGCGCCAGCAGCGACAGGGGCTATGGCTACACCTTC
CASSDRGYGYTF